This entry lists 21 T cell receptor beta chains sequenced from one sample in a study of cytomegalovirus exposure and HLA in healthy donors. PCR was performed using 60 Vbeta and 13 Jbeta primers. The table came from immunoSEQ multiplex PCR; TCRdb's copy has only in-frame clones and leaves some out. The sample comprises 100,000 to 150,000 clones, roughly 85% of which are singletons, and approximately 1% rests with the top ten. Sequencing was done on a sample of PBMCs. The receptor set was obtained from a boy aged 5-17 years in good health and CMV-seronegative.

This clone appeared once. The chain uses TRBV30 and TRBJ2-5; possible D gene TRBD2, 6 bases. The assigned J gene may be wrong: the sequence end matches TRBJ2-7 better. The CDR3 contains 14 residues. Germline lookup yields CDR1 GTSNPN and CDR2 SVGIG (reference sequence). Here the CDR3 reads CAWRPFGGNYEQYF. In DNA, the CDR3 is TGTGCCTGGAGGCCTTTCGGCGGGAACTACGAGCAGTACTTC.

The chain couples TRBV19 to TRBJ2-1; D remains ambiguous. CDR1 LNHDA and CDR2 SQIVND come from the germline V gene (reference sequence). The germline V and J ends were trimmed by 3 bases and 1 base, with 10 bases remaining between them. This CDR3 has 15 residues. CDR3 nucleotides: TGTGCCAGTAGTATCCCCCTAGGATCCTACAATGAGCAGTTCTTC. As protein: CASSIPLGSYNEQFF.

The V call is TRBV2, the J call TRBJ2-1; 10 bases map to TRBD2. The trim removed 3 bases at V and 4 bases at J, leaving 3 bases unmatched. CDR3 length equals 15 residues. Germline values: CDR1 SNHLY, CDR2 FYNNEI. The CDR3 spells CASSEVAGGYNEQFF. The CDR3 DNA sequence: TGTGCCAGCAGTGAGGTAGCGGGAGGATACAATGAGCAGTTCTTC. Drawing the rest from reference TRBV2 and TRBJ2-1, the complete variable domain is EPEVTQTPSHQVTQMGQEVILRCVPISNHLYFYWYRQILGQKVEFLVSFYNNEISEKSEIFDDQFSVERPDGSNFTLKIRSTKLEDSAMYFCASSEVAGGYNEQFFGPGTRLTVL.

The gene calls are TRBV13 and TRBJ1-1; D is undetermined. The ends were cut back, 5 bases at V and 0 bases at J, with 4 bases in the middle. The CDR3 runs 12 residues. Germline values: CDR1 PRHDT, CDR2 FYEKMQ (reference sequence). The CDR3 DNA follows: TGTGCCAGCAGCGGCATGAACACTGAAGCTTTCTTT. Translation gives CASSGMNTEAFF.

This clone has just one count. CDR3 nucleotides: TGCGCCAGCAGCCAACTCGGGGCTGGGGCCAACGTCCTGACTTTC. It specifies CASSQLGAGANVLTF. The chain combines TRBV4-1 with TRBJ2-6; TRBD2 is a possible D gene (5 bases). CDR1 is MGHRA and CDR2 is YSYEKL in the germline V gene. This CDR3 is 15 amino acids long. V was clipped by 2 bases and J by 2 bases, with 7 bases between them.

The V gene is TRBV7-2, the J gene TRBJ2-3; 8 bases are a match to TRBD1. In germline, CDR1 is SGHTA, CDR2 FQGNSA. The CDR3 loop spans 15 amino acids. Unmatched junction bases numbered 17, after V lost 5 bases and J lost 13 bases. CDR3 nucleotides: TGTGCCAGCAGCCTGAACAGGGGGAGACAATACGAGAAGTATTTT. Its protein is CASSLNRGRQYEKYF.

The chain employs TRBV29-1 and TRBJ1-2; 8 bases match TRBD1. Germline V gene lookup returns CDR1 SQVTM and CDR2 ANQGSEA. V lost 6 bases, J lost 7 bases, and 7 bases stayed unmatched. CDR3 length: 12 amino acids. The CDR3 sequence: CSVGQGGSGYTF. The CDR3 nucleotides read TGCAGCGTCGGACAGGGAGGCAGTGGCTACACCTTC. Full variable domain (outside the CDR3, taken from reference TRBV29-1 and TRBJ1-2): SAVISQKPSRDICQRGTSLTIQCQVDSQVTMMFWYRQQPGQSLTLIATANQGSEATYESGFVIDKFPISRPNLTFSTLTVSNMSPEDSSIYLCSVGQGGSGYTFGSGTRLTVV.

The chain is built from TRBV30 and TRBJ2-2; D is perhaps TRBD2 (5 bases). Germline V gene data show CDR1 as GTSNPN and CDR2 as SVGIG (reference sequence). The V gene lost 0 bases and the J gene lost 3 bases, with 5 bases spanning the gap. This CDR3 contains 13 residues. The CDR3 DNA is TGTGCCTGGAGTGTAGCGGACACCGGGGAGCTGTTTTTT. Its translation is CAWSVADTGELFF.

The J gene is TRBJ2-3, the V gene TRBV29-1; unclear D gene. The CDR3 extends over 12 amino acids. Deletions cut 3 bases from V and 3 bases from J, with 7 bases between. Per germline, CDR1 SQVTM and CDR2 ANQGSEA. CDR3 protein: CSVDVETDTQYF. In DNA, the CDR3 is TGCAGCGTTGATGTTGAGACAGATACGCAGTATTTT.

The chain uses TRBV7-2 and TRBJ2-3; TRBD2 might be the D (6 bases). The length of the CDR3 is 14 residues. V was cut by 6 bases and J by 6 bases, with 16 bases left in between. Germline assignment: CDR1 SGHTA and CDR2 FQGNSA. CDR3 in DNA: TGTGCCAGCAGTCCCTCGGGCGGGATTGATACGCAGTATTTT. Its translation: CASSPSGGIDTQYF.

The chain links TRBV5-1 to TRBJ1-3; D is undetermined. Trimming removed 5 bases from V and 0 bases from J, with 9 bases in between. In germline, CDR1 is SGHRS, CDR2 YFSETQ. The CDR3 length is 14 residues. In DNA form, the CDR3 reads TGCGCCAGCAGTCGAGAACTCTCTGGAAACACCATATATTTT. Translated, it gives CASSRELSGNTIYF.

The genes are TRBV19 and TRBJ1-2, with D tentatively TRBD1 (6 bases). The CDR3 is made up of 14 amino acids. From germline, CDR1 is LNHDA and CDR2 SQIVND (reference sequence). Trimming took off 7 bases at V and 3 bases at J, with 15 bases between the two ends. The CDR3 DNA follows: TGTGCCAGTACCTCCTTGGGGGCTGACTATGGCTACACCTTC. The encoded protein is CASTSLGADYGYTF.

The V call is TRBV5-4, the J call TRBJ2-2; 11 nucleotides align to TRBD2. CDR1 and CDR2 from the germline V gene are SGHNT and YYREEE (reference sequence). Unmatched junction bases numbered 5, after V lost 4 bases and J lost 0 bases. This CDR3 is built from 17 residues. CDR3 loop: CASSHRLAGTNTGELFF. The CDR3 coding sequence is TGTGCCAGCAGCCATCGACTAGCGGGAACGAACACCGGGGAGCTGTTTTTT. The full variable domain, with the rest looked up from reference TRBV5-4 and TRBJ2-2, is ETGVTQSPTHLIKTRGQQVTLRCSSQSGHNTVSWYQQALGQGPQFIFQYYREEENGRGNFPPRFSGLQFPNYSSELNVNALELDDSALYLCASSHRLAGTNTGELFFGEGSRLTVL.

The chain couples TRBV6-1 to TRBJ2-7; 13 bases line up with TRBD2. The V gene end was trimmed by 5 bases and the J gene end by 4 bases; junction bases not matched to a gene: 5. The CDR3 is 15 residues long. Germline lookup yields CDR1 MNHNS and CDR2 SASEGT. For the CDR3, the DNA is TGTGCCAGCAGTACGGGACTAGCGGGAAAGTACGAGCAGTACTTC. Residues: CASSTGLAGKYEQYF.

CDR3 in DNA: TGTGCCAGCAGCGGGGGACTGCAAGAGACCCAGTACTTC. It codes for CASSGGLQETQYF. The genes are TRBV2 and TRBJ2-5; perhaps TRBD2 as D (6 bases). The germline V and J ends were trimmed by 6 bases and 2 bases, with 10 bases remaining between them. CDR1 and CDR2 from the germline V gene are SNHLY and FYNNEI. This CDR3 is 13 amino acids long.

The chain carries TRBV7-9 and TRBJ2-1; TRBD2 agrees at 10 bases. From germline, CDR1 is SEHNR and CDR2 FQNEAQ (reference sequence). This CDR3 is 18 amino acids long. V shed 5 bases and J 4 bases; nucleotides not matched to a gene: 14. DNA of the CDR3: TGTGCCAGCAGCCCTAGGATCGCACTAGCGGGGCGATACAATGAGCAGTTCTTC. It is translated as CASSPRIALAGRYNEQFF.

The chain uses TRBV4-2 and TRBJ2-5, with 7 bases fitting TRBD2. Germline CDR1 LGHNA, CDR2 YNFKEQ. CDR3 length: 13 amino acids. V trimming: 4 bases; J trimming: 3 bases; junction bases outside the gene matches: 2. CDR3 nucleotides: TGTGCCAGCAGCCGCGGGGGAGAAGAGACCCAGTACTTC. It specifies CASSRGGEETQYF.

V is TRBV30 and J is TRBJ2-7; tentatively, D is TRBD2 (6 bases). The CDR3 sequence is 13 residues long. Germline V gene sequence: CDR1 GTSNPN, CDR2 SVGIG (reference sequence). Trimming shortened V by 5 bases and J by 1 base, and 12 bases separated the two germline ends. DNA for the CDR3: TGTGCCTGGGGAGGGGCGGAGTCCTACGAGCAGTACTTC. Amino acid sequence: CAWGGAESYEQYF.

The rearrangement links TRBV9 to TRBJ2-5; no firm D call. The V gene lost 0 bases and the J gene lost 1 base, with 10 bases spanning the gap. Germline V gene lookup returns CDR1 SGDLS and CDR2 YYNGEE. The CDR3 sequence is 15 residues long. As DNA, the CDR3 is TGTGCCAGCAGCGTAGGGCAGTATGCCCAAGAGACCCAGTACTTC. As protein: CASSVGQYAQETQYF.

This clone was detected only once. This chain links TRBV7-2 with TRBJ2-5; 7 bases map to TRBD1. The germline V gene encodes CDR1 SGHTA and CDR2 FQGNSA. The CDR3 runs 13 residues. V lost 3 bases to trimming and J lost 3 bases; unmatched junction nucleotides: 1. CDR3 bases: TGTGCCAGCAGCTTCACAGGGGAAGAGACCCAGTACTTC. It translates to CASSFTGEETQYF.

The V call is TRBV29-1, the J call TRBJ2-1; D remains unclear. CDR1 and CDR2 from the germline V gene are SQVTM and ANQGSEA. Trimming pared 7 bases from V and 0 bases from J, leaving 7 bases between. This CDR3 contains 12 residues. In nucleotides, the CDR3 is TGCAGCGCGCAGGTCTCCTACAATGAGCAGTTCTTC. This encodes CSAQVSYNEQFF.